These T cell receptor beta chains were read from a single sample in a study of brain T cells in children with intractable seizures. Assay: immunoSEQ multiplex PCR; the TCRdb copy retains only in-frame clones and omits some. The sample lists more than 3,500 clones, around 73% occurring once. Here the sequenced sample was resected brain tissue, taken at surgery. These receptor sequences come from a girl aged 2-15 years with Rasmussen encephalitis and intractable seizures. The conserved cysteine and the conserved F or W are not part of the CDR3 here.

J: TRBJ1-2
V: TRBV6-5
CDR3: ASSPGRGRGYT

J: TRBJ1-5
V: TRBV27
CDR3: ASSLGWQGGQPQH

J: TRBJ2-1
V: TRBV3-1/TRBV3-2
CDR3: ASSQDSGQGAVGEQF

J: TRBJ1-1
V: TRBV4-1
CDR3: ASSPFQGLNTEAF

J: TRBJ2-7
V: TRBV15
CDR3: ATSRRTGATYEQY

J: TRBJ2-3
V: TRBV27
CDR3: ASSPPRAGGHTDTQY

J: TRBJ2-7
V: TRBV7-8
CDR3: ASSLARVSGTYEQY

J: TRBJ1-2
V: TRBV7-6
CDR3: ASSFRGQGDGYT

J: TRBJ2-1
V: TRBV19
CDR3: ASSIVQGRAYNEQF

J: TRBJ2-1
V: TRBV7-9
CDR3: ASSHSESSYNEQF

J: TRBJ1-1
V: TRBV28
CDR3: ASSLGRNTEAF

J: TRBJ1-5
V: TRBV19
CDR3: ASSMGVNQPQH

J: TRBJ2-7
V: TRBV25-1
CDR3: ASTYEQY

J: TRBJ2-2
V: TRBV4-2
CDR3: ASSQNDRVGTGELF

J: TRBJ1-5
V: TRBV7-9
CDR3: ASSFGQADQPQH

J: TRBJ2-3
V: TRBV11-2
CDR3: ASSLGSVGLTDTQY

J: TRBJ2-1
V: TRBV9
CDR3: ASSVVPTGVYNEQF

J: TRBJ2-2
V: TRBV5-1
CDR3: ASSSPGQGASAGELF

J: TRBJ2-7
V: TRBV19
CDR3: ACSVDHWAGKPYEQY

J: TRBJ1-5
V: TRBV24-1
CDR3: ATRWDRVLSNQPQH

J: TRBJ2-7
V: TRBV6-2/TRBV6-3
CDR3: ASSFSYEQY

J: TRBJ2-7
V: TRBV6-1
CDR3: ASSEDRDYEQY

J: TRBJ1-1
V: TRBV10-3
CDR3: AISEQGAAEAF

J: TRBJ2-5
V: TRBV5-6
CDR3: ASSLATSGMTGTQY

J: TRBJ1-6
V: TRBV4-2
CDR3: ASSPRQGDNSPLH

J: TRBJ1-1
V: TRBV7-9
CDR3: ANGGVWGEAF

J: TRBJ2-7
V: TRBV2
CDR3: ASSKGFGTYEQY

J: TRBJ2-1
V: TRBV7-9
CDR3: ASSVLAGGSLSSYNEQF

J: TRBJ1-1
V: TRBV5-5
CDR3: ASSLDRVIIAF

J: TRBJ2-7
V: TRBV15
CDR3: ATSRERRGSYEQY

J: TRBJ2-1
V: TRBV7-6
CDR3: AVSFLAGGGEQF

J: TRBJ1-3
V: TRBV5-1
CDR3: ASSLGSGNTIY

J: TRBJ2-7
V: TRBV3-1/TRBV3-2
CDR3: ASSHLAGPSYEQY

J: TRBJ2-3
V: TRBV23-1
CDR3: ASSPPARRRDTQY

J: TRBJ1-4
V: TRBV7-8
CDR3: ASRHTVTRRKDNEKLF

J: TRBJ2-5
V: TRBV12-3/TRBV12-4
CDR3: ASSRPGGETQY